A selection of T cell receptor beta chains follows, all from one sample in a study of regulatory T cells in long-lasting Graves disease. Each CDR3 protein is one row after TCRdb ran MiXCR on the multiplex PCR reads. The repertoire holds about 470,000 distinct CDR3 sequences, with around a fifth as singletons. Sequenced here: peripheral blood mononuclear cells (PBMCs), sampled when the disease was refractory, from a patient treated with antithyroid drugs. The receptors were gathered from a female donor with Graves disease. CDR3s include the opening cysteine and the closing phenylalanine or tryptophan. D genes are given only for firm matches. Rows may omit the clone size; those that give it use once, few, many or a size class.

>many|TRBV10-3|-|TRBJ2-2
TGTGCCATCAGTGACAGATCGAACACCGGGGAGCTGTTTTTT
CAISDRSNTGELFF
>once|TRBV20-1|-|TRBJ1-1
TGCAGTGCGGAGTGGGCCCGCGGAACTGAAGCTTTCTTT
CSAEWARGTEAFF
>-|TRBV29-1|TRBD2|TRBJ2-2
TGCAGCGTTGCGACTAGCGGGGGGGCCAGCACCGGGGAGCTGTTTTTT
CSVATSGGASTGELFF
>-|TRBV20-1|-|TRBJ1-1
TGCAGTGCTAGAGTTCCCCCAGGGACCCTCGAAGCTTTCTTT
CSARVPPGTLEAFF
>few|TRBV12-3/TRBV12-4|-|TRBJ1-1
TGTGCCAGCGACCCGGGACCCCTGGCTGAAGCTTTCTTT
CASDPGPLAEAFF
>once|TRBV7-2|-|TRBJ2-7
TGTGCCAGCAGCCTTCAGTTGGGAACCTACGAGCAGTACTTC
CASSLQLGTYEQYF
>many|TRBV28|-|TRBJ2-7
TGTGCCAGCAGCGCCCCGAGTATGATCCTCTCCTACGAGCAGTACTTC
CASSAPSMILSYEQYF
>few|TRBV29-1|-|TRBJ1-1
TGCAGCGTGCGAGGATTTGGGTACACTGAAGCTTTCTTT
CSVRGFGYTEAFF
>-|TRBV11-3|TRBD2|TRBJ2-3
TGTGCCAGCAGTAGCGGGGGGCCAGGCACAGATACGCAGTATTTT
CASSSGGPGTDTQYF
>few|TRBV9|-|TRBJ2-3
TGTGCCAGCAGCGTAGCAGATACGCAGTATTTT
CASSVADTQYF
>many|TRBV27|-|TRBJ2-2
TGTGCCAGCAGTTTATACACAGGAGGAGCCGGGGAGCTGTTTTTT
CASSLYTGGAGELFF
>many|TRBV13|-|TRBJ1-2
TGTGCCAGCAGCTTCGAGTCAGGGACTGGCTACACCTTC
CASSFESGTGYTF
>many|TRBV28|TRBD1|TRBJ2-7
TGTGCCAGCAGTTCCCCCACCGACAGGGGGGGTTACGAGCAGTACTTC
CASSSPTDRGGYEQYF
>-|TRBV27|-|TRBJ2-1
TGTGCCAGCAGTCAACTAGCTCCCCTTCCCTTCTCCTACAATGAGCAGTTCTTC
CASSQLAPLPFSYNEQFF
>few|TRBV4-3|-|TRBJ2-6
TGCGCCAGCAGCCAAGTAACAGCTGGGGCCAACGTCCTGACTTTC
CASSQVTAGANVLTF
>few|TRBV20-1|TRBD2|TRBJ2-5
TGCAGTGGCGAGTCCGGGGGGGCTCTGGTGACCCAGTACTTC
CSGESGGALVTQYF
>-|TRBV20-1|-|TRBJ2-1
TGCAGTGCTCCCCGGGGCAGTGAGCAGTTCTTC
CSAPRGSEQFF
>-|TRBV13|TRBD1|TRBJ1-2
TGTGCCAGCAGCCCCAGGGGGTATTATAACTATGGCTACACCTTC
CASSPRGYYNYGYTF
>-|TRBV29-1|TRBD1|TRBJ1-3
TGCAGCGTGACAGGGGGCTTTGGAAACACCATATATTTT
CSVTGGFGNTIYF
>many|TRBV28|TRBD1|TRBJ1-6
TGTGCCAGCACCTCTGGGCAGGGGGCTCTGTCACCCCTCCACTTT
CASTSGQGALSPLHF
>many|TRBV28|-|TRBJ2-2
TGTGCCAGCGGGGCGTTCGGGGAGCTGTTTTTT
CASGAFGELFF
>few|TRBV5-1|-|TRBJ2-7
TGCGCCAGCAGCTTGGTAGCAGGGGCCCCTACGGAGCAGTACTTC
CASSLVAGAPTEQYF
>-|TRBV29-1|-|TRBJ2-5
TGCAGCGTCGAGTCTAATAGGGAGACCCAGTACTTC
CSVESNRETQYF
>-|TRBV5-5|-|TRBJ1-2
TGTGCCAGCAGCTATTCCCCCCCCGGACAACCCATAGTCTACACCTTC
CASSYSPPGQPIVYTF
>many|TRBV7-2|TRBD1|TRBJ1-1
TGTGCCAGCAGCTTAGCGAAGGGGGCAGTATCTTTCTTT
CASSLAKGAVSFF
>-|TRBV5-6|-|TRBJ1-6
TGTGCCAGCAGCCTGCAGTCGGATTCACCCCTCCACTTT
CASSLQSDSPLHF
>-|TRBV19|-|TRBJ1-5
TGTGCCAGTAGTACCCCCCCCATGGACGGGAGCAATCAGCCCCAGCATTTT
CASSTPPMDGSNQPQHF
>-|TRBV7-9|TRBD1|TRBJ1-5
TGTGCCAGCAGCTTAGGGGGACAGGGCGGACAGCCCCAGCATTTT
CASSLGGQGGQPQHF
>many|TRBV6-1|TRBD1|TRBJ1-4
TGTGCCAGCAGTGCGGGACAGGGAGTAGAAAAACTGTTTTTT
CASSAGQGVEKLFF
>-|TRBV5-1|-|TRBJ2-2
TGCGCCAGCAGCTTGGCACAGATCCTAAACACCGGGGAGCTGTTTTTT
CASSLAQILNTGELFF
>-|TRBV11-2|TRBD1|TRBJ2-7
TGTGCCAGCAGCTTTCGCCGACAGGGGGCTTCGGATCGGCCTTACTACGAGCAGTACTTC
CASSFRRQGASDRPYYEQYF
>many|TRBV12-3/TRBV12-4|TRBD1|TRBJ1-6
TGTGCCAGCAGTGGACAGGGTAAATATTCACCCCTCCACTTT
CASSGQGKYSPLHF
>many|TRBV10-1|-|TRBJ1-6
TGCGCCAGCAGTGAGACAGGGTGGAATTCACCCCTCCACTTT
CASSETGWNSPLHF
>-|TRBV28|TRBD1|TRBJ2-7
TGTGCCAGCAGTTTATTCAAGTGGCCGGGACAGTCTTCCTACGAGCAGTACTTC
CASSLFKWPGQSSYEQYF
>many|TRBV9|-|TRBJ1-2
TGTGCCAGCAGCGGAATAGACGGCTACACCTTC
CASSGIDGYTF
>many|TRBV30|-|TRBJ2-7
TGTGCCTGGAGGAGGGGGGGGTCGAACGAGCAGTACTTC
CAWRRGGSNEQYF
>few|TRBV6-1|-|TRBJ1-2
TGTGCCAGCAGCTCCCGTCAGGGGCTAGGAGGCTACACCTTC
CASSSRQGLGGYTF
>few|TRBV6-1|-|TRBJ1-3
TGTGCCAGCTCCCGAGTTAGGACCTCTGGAAACACCATATATTTT
CASSRVRTSGNTIYF
>many|TRBV11-1|-|TRBJ1-2
TGTGCCAGCAGCTTAGCGAGAGACGTCAACGCAGCTAACTATGGCTACACCTTC
CASSLARDVNAANYGYTF
>-|TRBV5-1|TRBD1|TRBJ1-1
TGCGCCAGCAGTGGGACAGGGGGTCGGGACACTGAAGCTTTCTTT
CASSGTGGRDTEAFF
>-|TRBV10-3|-|TRBJ1-3
TGTGCCATCAGTGACAGCTCTGGAAACACCATATATTTT
CAISDSSGNTIYF
>few|TRBV7-2|-|TRBJ1-1
TGTGCCAGCAGCTTAGGGGCCCCGAACACTGAAGCTTTCTTT
CASSLGAPNTEAFF
>-|TRBV10-3|-|TRBJ2-7
TGTGCCATCAGTGATGTGCAGGGCTACGAGCAGTACTTC
CAISDVQGYEQYF
>-|TRBV5-1|-|TRBJ2-4
TGCGCCAGCAGCTTGGATCGGCAAAGGGCCGTCCTAGCCAAAAACATTCAGTACTTC
CASSLDRQRAVLAKNIQYF
>few|TRBV19|TRBD1|TRBJ1-2
TGTGCCAGTAGTATACAGGGGGAGAACTATGGCTACACCTTC
CASSIQGENYGYTF
>few|TRBV7-3|-|TRBJ2-5
TGTGCCGGCAGCTTGGGGGGCAGGGAGACCCAGTACTTC
CAGSLGGRETQYF
>many|TRBV30|-|TRBJ2-4
TGTGCCTGGAGTGTAGGTGGTAGGGAGAAAAACATTCAGTACTTC
CAWSVGGREKNIQYF
>-|TRBV6-1|-|TRBJ1-2
TGTGCCAGCTCGCCAATGGGCGAGGACTATGGCTACACCTTC
CASSPMGEDYGYTF
>many|TRBV7-8|TRBD1|TRBJ1-2
TGTGCCAGCAGCCGACCGACCCACGGGACAGGGTTTCCCCTCTATGGCTACACCTTC
CASSRPTHGTGFPLYGYTF
>-|TRBV6-1|-|TRBJ1-1
TGTGCCAGCAGTGAGTCCCCCATTACTGAAGCTTTCTTT
CASSESPITEAFF
>few|TRBV3-1|TRBD2|TRBJ2-2
TGTGCCAGCAGCCAAGCCCCGGGGGGGTCCGGGGAGCTGTTTTTT
CASSQAPGGSGELFF